The sequence of this T cell receptor (beta chain) was determined in a study of blood T cell repertoires in COVID-19. Sequencing was performed with immunoSEQ multiplex PCR; in TCRdb, only in-frame clones are kept and a portion is missing. Found here are about 200,000 clones, approximately 85% of them singletons; the top ten hold about 2.4%. Germline V gives CDR1 SGHDN, CDR2 FVKESK. CDR3 length: 13 amino acids. The V end lost 6 bases, the J end lost 3 bases, and 11 bases lay between the germline ends. Sequenced material: peripheral blood. The chain couples TRBV14 to TRBJ1-1, with a tentative D call TRBD1 (5 bases). The receptor was isolated from a woman between 65 and 79 years old with COVID-19, enrolled during active disease. This CDR3 reads CASRQTRDTEAFF. For the CDR3, the DNA is TGTGCCAGCAGACAAACCAGGGACACTGAAGCTTTCTTT.